The clone carrying this T cell receptor beta chain was counted at least ten times. CDR3 length: 13 amino acids. V gave up 3 bases and J gave up 5 bases, with 8 bases separating them. Germline values: CDR1 SGHTA, CDR2 FQGNSA. TCRdb reprocessed the reads with MiXCR, giving one entry per CDR3 protein. The sample contains hundreds of thousands of distinct CDR3 sequences, roughly 17% of which appear only once. This sample was included in a study of T cell repertoires in cytomegalovirus infection. This chain connects TRBV7-2 to TRBJ1-5; D uncertain. This TCR was recovered from a human donor in good health (CMV status not recorded). Some clones in this sample may be carry-over from other donors' samples. Specimen: PBMCs. The CDR3 DNA follows: TGTGCCAGCAGCTTGGGCCGAGATCAGCCCCAGCATTTT. This encodes CASSLGRDQPQHF.